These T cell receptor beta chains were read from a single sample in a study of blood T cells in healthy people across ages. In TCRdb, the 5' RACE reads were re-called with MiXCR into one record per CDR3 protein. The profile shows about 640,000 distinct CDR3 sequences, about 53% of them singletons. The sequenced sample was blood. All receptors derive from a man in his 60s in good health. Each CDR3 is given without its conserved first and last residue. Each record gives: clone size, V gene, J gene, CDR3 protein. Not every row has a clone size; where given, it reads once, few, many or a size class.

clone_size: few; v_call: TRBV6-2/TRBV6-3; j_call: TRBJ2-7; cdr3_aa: ASRRTGSREQY
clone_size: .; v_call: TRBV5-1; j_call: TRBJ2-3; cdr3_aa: ASSLGYSGGPMDTQY
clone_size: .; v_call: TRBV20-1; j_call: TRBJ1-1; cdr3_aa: SAGLMNTEAF
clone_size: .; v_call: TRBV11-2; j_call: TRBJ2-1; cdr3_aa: ASSRIRLYGEQF
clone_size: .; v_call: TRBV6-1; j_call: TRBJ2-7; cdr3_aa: ASSVSGTGVYEQY
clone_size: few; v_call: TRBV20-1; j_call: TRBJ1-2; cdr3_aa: SARDSRKEQGYGYT
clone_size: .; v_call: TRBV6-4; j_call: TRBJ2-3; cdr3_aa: ASSDSSGGADTQY
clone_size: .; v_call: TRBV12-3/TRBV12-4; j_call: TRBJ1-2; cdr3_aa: ASSPQVGSYGYT
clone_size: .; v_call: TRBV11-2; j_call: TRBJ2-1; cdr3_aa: ASSLDPGGIRQF
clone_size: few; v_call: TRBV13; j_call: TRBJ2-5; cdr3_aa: ASSAYRGGETQY
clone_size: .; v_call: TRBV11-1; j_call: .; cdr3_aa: ASSDRILGETQY
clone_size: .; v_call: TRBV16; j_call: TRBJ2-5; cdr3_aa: ASSQGHQETQY
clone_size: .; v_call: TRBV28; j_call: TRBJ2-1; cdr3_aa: ASTTPGAYNEQF
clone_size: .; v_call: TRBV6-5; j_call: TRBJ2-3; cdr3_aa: ASSYRGGYDTQY
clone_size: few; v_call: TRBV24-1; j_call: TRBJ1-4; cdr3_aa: ATSDSREGQLNEKLF
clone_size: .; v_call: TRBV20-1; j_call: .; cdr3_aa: SALLAAGTYEQY
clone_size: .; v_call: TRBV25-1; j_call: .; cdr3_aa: ASNAGYRDEQY
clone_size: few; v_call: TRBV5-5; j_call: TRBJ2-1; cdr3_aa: ASSLWGPNEQF
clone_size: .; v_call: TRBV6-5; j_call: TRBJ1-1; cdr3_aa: ASSYSGLTNTEAF
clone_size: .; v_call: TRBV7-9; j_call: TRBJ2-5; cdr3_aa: ASSLEDRRETQY
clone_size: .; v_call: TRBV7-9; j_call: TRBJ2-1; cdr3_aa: ASSSGAWDNEQF
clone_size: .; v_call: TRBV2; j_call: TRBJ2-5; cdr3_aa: ASSELAGGLETQY
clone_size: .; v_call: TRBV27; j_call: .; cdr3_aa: ASSFRGLTYEQY
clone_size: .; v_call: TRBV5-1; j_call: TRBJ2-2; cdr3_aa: ASSPSGQGRTGELF
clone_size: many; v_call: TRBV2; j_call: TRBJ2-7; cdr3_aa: ASSGQVSYEQY
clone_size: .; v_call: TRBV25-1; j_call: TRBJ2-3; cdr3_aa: ASSEYGTSTDTQY
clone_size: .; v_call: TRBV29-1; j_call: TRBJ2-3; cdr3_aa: SGLRTGGTDTQY
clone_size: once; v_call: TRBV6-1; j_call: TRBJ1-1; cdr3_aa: ASSEEGSRAF
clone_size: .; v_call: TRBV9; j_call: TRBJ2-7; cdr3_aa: ASSASPLGEQY
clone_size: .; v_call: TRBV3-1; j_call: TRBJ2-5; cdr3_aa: ASSQNSGYQETQY
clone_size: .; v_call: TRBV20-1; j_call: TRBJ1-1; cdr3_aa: SARVGGTMNTEAF
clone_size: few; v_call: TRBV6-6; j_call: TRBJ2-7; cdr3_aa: ASSPREGRYEQY
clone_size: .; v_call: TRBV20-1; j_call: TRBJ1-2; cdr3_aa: SAIPGQGFYGYT
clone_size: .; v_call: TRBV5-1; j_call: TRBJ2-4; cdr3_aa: ASSLTGRNIQY
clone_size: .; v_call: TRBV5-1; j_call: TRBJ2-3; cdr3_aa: ASSSTSDSTDTQY
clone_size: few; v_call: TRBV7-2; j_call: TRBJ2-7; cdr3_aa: ASSLVGGWDEQY
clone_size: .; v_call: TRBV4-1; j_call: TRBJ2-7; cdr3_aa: ASSQGVQDSYEQY
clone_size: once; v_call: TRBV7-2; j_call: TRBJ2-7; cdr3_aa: ASSALAGEQY
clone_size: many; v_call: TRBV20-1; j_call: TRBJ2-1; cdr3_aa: SARGAVTYNEQF
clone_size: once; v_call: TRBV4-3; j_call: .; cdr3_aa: ASSQDLQGARETQY
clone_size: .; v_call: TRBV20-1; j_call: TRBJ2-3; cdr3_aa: SASYRGLFTQY
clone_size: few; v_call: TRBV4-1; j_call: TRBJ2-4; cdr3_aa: ASSQVGTKNIQY
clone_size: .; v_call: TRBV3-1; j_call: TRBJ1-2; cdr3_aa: ASSQDQGAGGYT
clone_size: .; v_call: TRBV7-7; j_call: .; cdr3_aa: ASSLQVLETQY
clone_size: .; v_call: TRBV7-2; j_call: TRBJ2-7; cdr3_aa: ASSKSGYEQY
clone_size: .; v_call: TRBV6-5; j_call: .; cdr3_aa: ASSFSIAKEATYEQY
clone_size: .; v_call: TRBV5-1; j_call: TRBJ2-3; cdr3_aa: ASSPAASGGSAQY
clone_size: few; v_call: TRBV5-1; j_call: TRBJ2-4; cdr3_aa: ASSVDRVDIQY
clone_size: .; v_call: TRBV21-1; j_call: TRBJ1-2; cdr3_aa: ASSSPSLTGEEGYT
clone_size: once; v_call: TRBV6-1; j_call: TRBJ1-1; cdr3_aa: ASGTNINTEAF